The sequence of this TCR beta chain was determined in a study of T-cell reconstitution after alpha-beta-depleted transplantation in children. The V segment lost 1 base and the J segment 0 bases; nucleotides outside the gene matches: 1. The length of the CDR3 is 16 residues. CDR1 is MNHEY, CDR2 SVGAGI, per germline. Unique molecular identifiers tagged the TCRbeta library. One entry per CDR3 protein results from TCRdb running MiXCR on the PCR reads. There are about 480,000 distinct CDR3 sequences in the sample; 9.5% to 15% occur only once, and 5% to 6% lies in the top ten. This clonotype appeared a few times.

This sequence originates from a human donor who donated a stem cell graft to a child with combined immunodeficiency. Here the sequenced sample was PBMCs from the stem cell graft donor, taken from the stem cell graft. J is TRBJ2-2 and V is TRBV6-5, with 8 bases that match TRBD2. This chain's CDR3 is CASSYYSGTNTGELFF. The CDR3 coding sequence is TGTGCCAGCAGTTACTATAGCGGGACGAACACCGGGGAGCTGTTTTTT.